This entry lists 16 T cell receptor beta chains sequenced from one sample in a study of T cell changes during pregnancy in multiple sclerosis. This table comes from immunoSEQ multiplex PCR, and its TCRdb copy is limited to in-frame clones, with some not included. The sample lists approximately 89,000 clones, approximately 95% seen once, with about 1.7% in the top ten. This sample comprised peripheral blood, obtained after pregnancy. The receptors come from a female donor in good health, enrolled as a control in a pregnancy study.

The V gene is TRBV10-3, the J gene TRBJ1-2, with 8 nucleotides matching TRBD1. Losses at the gene ends were 5 bases for V and 8 bases for J; bases not matched to a gene: 10. This CDR3 comprises 14 residues. The germline V gene encodes CDR1 ENHRY and CDR2 SYGVKD. The CDR3: CAISFGQGLAGYTF. As DNA, the CDR3 is TGTGCCATCAGTTTTGGACAGGGTTTGGCCGGCTACACCTTC.

V is TRBV5-4 and J is TRBJ2-2; possible D gene TRBD1, 5 bases. The CDR3 totals 14 residues. The V and J ends lost 0 bases and 5 bases respectively, with 8 bases between them. Looked up from germline, CDR1 is SGHNT and CDR2 is YYREEE (reference sequence). CDR3 in amino acids: CASSLAPGTGELFF. The CDR3 DNA is TGTGCCAGCAGCTTGGCGCCAGGGACCGGGGAGCTGTTTTTT.

The chain joins TRBV19 to TRBJ2-6; TRBD1 aligns across 9 bases. The CDR3 sequence is 16 residues long. Germline V gives CDR1 LNHDA, CDR2 SQIVND (reference sequence). The ends lost 6 bases at V and 4 bases at J; junction bases unmatched: 7. CDR3 protein: CASSRDRVFGANVLTF. The CDR3 DNA is TGTGCCAGTAGCCGGGACAGGGTGTTCGGGGCCAACGTCCTGACTTTC.

The chain joins TRBV28 to TRBJ2-6, with D perhaps TRBD1 (6 bases). CDR1 is MDHEN and CDR2 is SYDVKM in the germline V gene. Between the trimmed V and J ends, which lost 3 bases and 0 bases, there was a span of 9 bases. CDR3 length equals 16 residues. CDR3 sequence: CASSLGAGSGANVLTF. The CDR3 nucleotides read TGTGCCAGCAGTTTGGGGGCGGGCTCTGGGGCCAACGTCCTGACTTTC.

This clone was counted once. J is TRBJ2-5 and V is TRBV5-5; TRBD2 matches 8 bases. Germline CDR1 SGHKS, CDR2 YYEKEE (reference sequence). This CDR3 spans 16 amino acids. V lost 0 bases to trimming and J lost 4 bases; unmatched junction nucleotides: 8. The CDR3 loop is CASSLEAGEKRETQYF. CDR3 coding DNA: TGTGCCAGCAGCTTGGAAGCGGGAGAGAAGCGAGAGACCCAGTACTTC.

The V gene is TRBV6-6, the J gene TRBJ1-4; D perhaps matches TRBD1 (6 bases). Trimming took off 7 bases at V and 8 bases at J, with 20 bases between the two ends. The CDR3 consists of 15 residues. Germline V gene sequence: CDR1 MNHNY, CDR2 SVGAGI (reference sequence). CDR3 nucleotides: TGTGCCAGCACCCTAACCGGGGGGGCTCGAGAAAAACTGTTTTTT. Residues: CASTLTGGAREKLFF.

The V and J genes are TRBV27 and TRBJ2-5; TRBD2 matches at 7 bases. This CDR3 spans 15 amino acids. Germline V gives CDR1 MNHEY, CDR2 SMNVEV (reference sequence). J lost 5 bases, V lost 6 bases, and 12 bases had no gene match. CDR3 bases: TGTGCCAGCAGACAAGGTGGGAGGGCCTGGGAGACCCAGTACTTC. It codes for CASRQGGRAWETQYF.

The J gene is TRBJ1-5, the V gene TRBV19; D is perhaps TRBD1 (5 bases). Trimming removed 0 bases from V and 0 bases from J, with 12 bases in between. This CDR3 is built from 17 residues. CDR1 and CDR2 from the germline V gene are LNHDA and SQIVND (reference sequence). CDR3 nucleotides: TGTGCCAGTAGTATAGATCGGGGGGTATTTAGCAATCAGCCCCAGCATTTT. Encoded protein: CASSIDRGVFSNQPQHF.

This clone was observed a single time. V gene TRBV5-1 combines with J gene TRBJ2-1, with 7 bases lining up with TRBD1. Germline CDR1 is SGHRS and CDR2 is YFSETQ. J gave up 14 bases and V 1 base, and 6 bases lay outside the gene matches. This CDR3 has 12 residues. CDR3 bases: TGCGCCAGCAGCTTGAGGGGGCCAGGGGAGTTCTTC. Residues: CASSLRGPGEFF.

V gene TRBV5-1 combines with J gene TRBJ2-3, with 10 bases that match TRBD1. CDR1 SGHRS and CDR2 YFSETQ come from the germline V gene. The V gene end was trimmed by 4 bases and the J gene end by 0 bases; junction bases not matched to a gene: 2. The CDR3 covers 15 residues. CDR3 DNA sequence: TGCGCCAGCAGCCCGGGACAGGGGAGCACAGATACGCAGTATTTT. It encodes CASSPGQGSTDTQYF.

The chain employs TRBV19 and TRBJ2-7, with TRBD2 identical over 8 bases. Germline V CDR1 and CDR2: LNHDA, SQIVND (reference sequence). V trimming: 2 bases; J trimming: 3 bases; junction bases outside the gene matches: 0. This CDR3 contains 13 residues. The CDR3 reads CASSISGSYEQYF. The DNA for the CDR3 is TGTGCCAGTAGTATAAGCGGGAGCTACGAGCAGTACTTC.

The chain uses TRBV5-1 and TRBJ2-2; 8 nucleotides line up with TRBD2. The CDR3 has 16 residues. Trimming took 0 bases from V and 5 from J; bases not matched to a gene: 6. The germline V gene has CDR1 SGHRS and CDR2 YFSETQ. CDR3 loop: CASSLGSGKMTGELFF. The CDR3, as DNA: TGCGCCAGCAGCTTGGGTAGCGGGAAGATGACCGGGGAGCTGTTTTTT.

The chain uses TRBV11-3 and TRBJ1-2; 8 positions agree with TRBD1. V was clipped by 0 bases and J by 8 bases; unmatched bases: 5. The CDR3 runs 14 residues. Looked up from germline, CDR1 is SGHNT and CDR2 is YENEEA. Here the CDR3 DNA reads TGTGCCAGCAGCTTAGATGGACAGGGCAGAGGCTACACCTTC. This encodes CASSLDGQGRGYTF.

This sequence joins TRBV27 and TRBJ2-7; 14 bases are shared with TRBD2. The germline gives CDR1 MNHEY, CDR2 SMNVEV (reference sequence). This CDR3 is built from 15 residues. The V gene end was trimmed by 4 bases and the J gene end by 5 bases; junction bases not matched to a gene: 4. CDR3 DNA: TGTGCCAGCAGTTCCGGGACTAGCGGGAGCCACGAGCAGTACTTC. It specifies CASSSGTSGSHEQYF.

The CDR3 DNA follows: TGTGCCAGTAGTCCTGACAGCTACGAGCAGTACTTC. This codes for CASSPDSYEQYF. The rearrangement uses TRBV19 and TRBJ2-7; D perhaps matches TRBD1 (5 bases). Trimming removed 5 bases at V and 3 bases at J, with 8 bases between. Germline values: CDR1 LNHDA, CDR2 SQIVND (reference sequence). This CDR3 has 12 residues.

This rearrangement joins TRBV2 to TRBJ1-1; D is possibly TRBD1 (6 bases). Germline CDR1 is SNHLY and CDR2 is FYNNEI. Trimming pared 2 bases from V and 3 bases from J, leaving 13 bases between. This CDR3 has 15 residues. The CDR3 sequence is CASSEFPGVYTEAFF. For the CDR3, the DNA is TGTGCCAGCAGTGAATTCCCAGGGGTGTACACTGAAGCTTTCTTT.